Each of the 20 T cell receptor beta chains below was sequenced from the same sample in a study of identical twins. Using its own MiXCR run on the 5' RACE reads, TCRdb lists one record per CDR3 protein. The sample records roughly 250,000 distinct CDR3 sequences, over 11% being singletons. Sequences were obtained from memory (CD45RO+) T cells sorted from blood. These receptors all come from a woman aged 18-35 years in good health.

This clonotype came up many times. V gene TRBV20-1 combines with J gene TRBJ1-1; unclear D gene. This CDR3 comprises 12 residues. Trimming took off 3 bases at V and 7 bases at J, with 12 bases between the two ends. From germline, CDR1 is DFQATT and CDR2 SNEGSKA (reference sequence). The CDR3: CSARLGAHEAFF. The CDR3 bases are TGCAGTGCTAGGTTGGGTGCCCATGAAGCTTTCTTT.

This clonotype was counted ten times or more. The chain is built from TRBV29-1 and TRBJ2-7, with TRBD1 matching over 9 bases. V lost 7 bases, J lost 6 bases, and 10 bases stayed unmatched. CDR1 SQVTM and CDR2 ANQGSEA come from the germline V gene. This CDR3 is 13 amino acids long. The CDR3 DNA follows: TGCAGCGGTTCGGGACAGGGACTCCGCGAGCAGTACTTC. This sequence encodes CSGSGQGLREQYF.

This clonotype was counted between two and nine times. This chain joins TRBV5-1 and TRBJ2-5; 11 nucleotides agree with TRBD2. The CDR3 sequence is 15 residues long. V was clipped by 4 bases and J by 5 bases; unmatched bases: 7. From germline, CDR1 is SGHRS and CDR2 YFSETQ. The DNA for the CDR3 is TGCGCCAGCAGCGAACTAGCGGGGGCAGGGGAGACCCAGTACTTC. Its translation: CASSELAGAGETQYF. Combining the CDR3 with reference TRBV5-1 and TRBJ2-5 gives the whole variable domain KAGVTQTPRYLIKTRGQQVTLSCSPISGHRSVSWYQQTPGQGLQFLFEYFSETQRNKGNFPGRFSGRQFSNSRSEMNVSTLELGDSALYLCASSELAGAGETQYFGPGTRLLVL.

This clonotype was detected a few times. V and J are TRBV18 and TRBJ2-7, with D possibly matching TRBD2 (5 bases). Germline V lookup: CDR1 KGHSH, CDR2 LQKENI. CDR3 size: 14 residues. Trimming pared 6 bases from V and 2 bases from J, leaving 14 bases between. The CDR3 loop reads CASSAKRSPYEQYF. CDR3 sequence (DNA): TGTGCCAGCTCTGCCAAGCGGAGCCCCTACGAGCAGTACTTC. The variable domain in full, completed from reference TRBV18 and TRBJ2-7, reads NAGVMQNPRHLVRRRGQEARLRCSPMKGHSHVYWYRQLPEEGLKFMVYLQKENIIDESGMPKERFSAEFPKEGPSILRIQQVVRGDSAAYFCASSAKRSPYEQYFGPGTRLTVT.

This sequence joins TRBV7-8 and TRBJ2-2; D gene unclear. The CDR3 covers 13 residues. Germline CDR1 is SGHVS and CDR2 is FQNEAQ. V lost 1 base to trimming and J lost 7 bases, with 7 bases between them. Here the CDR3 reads CASSLDYRGELFF. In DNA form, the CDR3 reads TGTGCCAGCAGCTTAGACTATCGCGGGGAGCTGTTTTTT.

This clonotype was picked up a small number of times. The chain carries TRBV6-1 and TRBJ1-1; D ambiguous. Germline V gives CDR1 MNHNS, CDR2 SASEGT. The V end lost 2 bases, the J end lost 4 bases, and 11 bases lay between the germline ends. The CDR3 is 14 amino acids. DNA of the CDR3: TGTGCCAGCAGTGAATTACCGGGTGGCACTGAAGCTTTCTTT. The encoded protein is CASSELPGGTEAFF.

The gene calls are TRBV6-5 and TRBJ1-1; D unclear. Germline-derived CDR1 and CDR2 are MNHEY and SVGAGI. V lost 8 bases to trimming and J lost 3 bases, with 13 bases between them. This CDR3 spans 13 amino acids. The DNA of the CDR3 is TGTGCCAGCGTTCAAGAAATCGACACTGAAGCTTTCTTT. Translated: CASVQEIDTEAFF.

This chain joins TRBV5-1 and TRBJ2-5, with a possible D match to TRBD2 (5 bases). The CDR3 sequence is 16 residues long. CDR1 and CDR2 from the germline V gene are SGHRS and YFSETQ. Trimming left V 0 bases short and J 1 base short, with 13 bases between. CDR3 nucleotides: TGCGCCAGCAGCTTGGTAGGAGCGGCGGGCCAAGAGACCCAGTACTTC. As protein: CASSLVGAAGQETQYF.

DNA for the CDR3: TGTGCCAGCAGCTGGGGACACTACGAGCAGTACTTC. Protein: CASSWGHYEQYF. The gene calls are TRBV7-9 and TRBJ2-7; D is possibly TRBD1 (6 bases). CDR1 SEHNR and CDR2 FQNEAQ come from the germline V gene (reference sequence). With 4 bases removed from V and 3 bases from J, the gap between germline ends came to 7 bases. The CDR3 is 12 residues long.

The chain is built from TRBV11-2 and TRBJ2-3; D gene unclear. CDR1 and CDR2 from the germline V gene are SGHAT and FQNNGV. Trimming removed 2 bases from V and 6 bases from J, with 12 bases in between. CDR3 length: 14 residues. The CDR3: CASSLRQSMDTQYF. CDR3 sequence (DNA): TGTGCCAGCAGCTTACGGCAGTCGATGGATACGCAGTATTTT.

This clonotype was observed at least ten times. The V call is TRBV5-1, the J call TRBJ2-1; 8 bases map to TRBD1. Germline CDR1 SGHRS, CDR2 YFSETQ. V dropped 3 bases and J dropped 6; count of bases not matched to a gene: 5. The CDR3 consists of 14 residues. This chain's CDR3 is CASSSTGERNEQFF. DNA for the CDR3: TGCGCCAGCAGCTCGACAGGGGAGCGCAATGAGCAGTTCTTC.

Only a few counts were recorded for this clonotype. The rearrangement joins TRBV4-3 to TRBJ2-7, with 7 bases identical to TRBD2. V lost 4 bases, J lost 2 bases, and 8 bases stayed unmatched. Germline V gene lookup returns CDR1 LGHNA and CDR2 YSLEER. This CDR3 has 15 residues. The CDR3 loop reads CASSPAGAGAYEQYF. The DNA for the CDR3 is TGCGCCAGCAGCCCTGCCGGGGCGGGAGCCTACGAGCAGTACTTC.

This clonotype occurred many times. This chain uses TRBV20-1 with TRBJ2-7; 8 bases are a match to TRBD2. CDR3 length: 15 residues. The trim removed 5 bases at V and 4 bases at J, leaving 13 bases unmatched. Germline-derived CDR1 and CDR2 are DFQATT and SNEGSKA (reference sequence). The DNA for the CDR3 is TGCAGTGCTCAAGTTCCTCAGCGGGGGCCATACGAGCAGTACTTC. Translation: CSAQVPQRGPYEQYF.

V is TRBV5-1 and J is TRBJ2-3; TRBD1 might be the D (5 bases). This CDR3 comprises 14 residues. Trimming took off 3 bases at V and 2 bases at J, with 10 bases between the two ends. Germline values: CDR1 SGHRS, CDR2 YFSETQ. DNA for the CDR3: TGCGCCAGCAGCTCCCCAGGGCTCACAGATACGCAGTATTTT. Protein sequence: CASSSPGLTDTQYF.

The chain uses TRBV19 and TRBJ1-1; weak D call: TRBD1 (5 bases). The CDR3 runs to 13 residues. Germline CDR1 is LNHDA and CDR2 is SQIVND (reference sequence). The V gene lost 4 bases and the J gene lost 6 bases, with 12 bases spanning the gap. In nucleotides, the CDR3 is TGTGCCAGTAGTAAGGGCAGGGCGTCTGAAGCTTTCTTT. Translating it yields CASSKGRASEAFF. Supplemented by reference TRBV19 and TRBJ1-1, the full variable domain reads DGGITQSPKYLFRKEGQNVTLSCEQNLNHDAMYWYRQDPGQGLRLIYYSQIVNDFQKGDIAEGYSVSREKKESFPLTVTSAQKNPTAFYLCASSKGRASEAFFGQGTRLTVV.

CDR3 sequence reads: CASGLARGYGETQYF. The CDR3 DNA is TGTGCTAGTGGTTTGGCTCGGGGGTACGGAGAGACCCAGTACTTC. The chain carries TRBV12-5 and TRBJ2-5; D may be TRBD2 (6 bases). This CDR3 comprises 15 residues. The ends were cut back, 1 base at V and 4 bases at J, with 13 bases in the middle. Germline V gene sequence: CDR1 LGHNT, CDR2 FRNRAP.

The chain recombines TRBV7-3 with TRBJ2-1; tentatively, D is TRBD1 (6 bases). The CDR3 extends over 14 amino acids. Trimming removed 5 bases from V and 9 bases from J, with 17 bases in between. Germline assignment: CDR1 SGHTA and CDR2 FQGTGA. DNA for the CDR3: TGTGCCAGCAGCGCACAACAGGGTTCCGGTGAGCAGTTCTTC. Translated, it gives CASSAQQGSGEQFF.

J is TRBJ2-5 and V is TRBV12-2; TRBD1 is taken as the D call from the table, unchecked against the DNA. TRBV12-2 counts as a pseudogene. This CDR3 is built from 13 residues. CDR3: CASRRLRAPGEYF. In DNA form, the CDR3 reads TGTGCAAGTCGCCGCCTAAGGGCGCCTGGGGAGTACTTC.

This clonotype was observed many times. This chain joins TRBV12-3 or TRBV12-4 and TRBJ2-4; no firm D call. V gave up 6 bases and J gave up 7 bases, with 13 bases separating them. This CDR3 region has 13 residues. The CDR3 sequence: CASSLAGGNIQYF. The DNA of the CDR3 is TGTGCCAGCAGCTTGGCTGGTGGGAACATTCAGTACTTC.

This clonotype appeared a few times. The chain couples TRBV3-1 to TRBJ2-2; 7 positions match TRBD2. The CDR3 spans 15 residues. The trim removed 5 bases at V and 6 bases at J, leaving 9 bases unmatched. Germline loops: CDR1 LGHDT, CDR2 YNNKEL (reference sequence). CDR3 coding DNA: TGTGCCAGCAGCTCCCCCGCGGGAGTGTCCGGGGAGCTGTTTTTT. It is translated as CASSSPAGVSGELFF. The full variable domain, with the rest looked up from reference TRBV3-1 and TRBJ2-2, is DTAVSQTPKYLVTQMGNDKSIKCEQNLGHDTMYWYKQDSKKFLKIMFSYNNKELIINETVPNRFSPKSPDKAHLNLHINSLELGDSAVYFCASSSPAGVSGELFFGEGSRLTVL.